Listed here are 30 T cell receptor beta chains from one sample, sequenced in a study of response to subunit inactivated influenza vaccine. Via MiXCR, TCRdb re-called the RT-PCR reads, giving one row per CDR3 protein. The sample yields 700,000 to 900,000 distinct CDR3 sequences, around 20% seen once. Source: PBMCs from blood, taken more than 4 days after vaccination. Every receptor here comes from a man aged 45-60 years who received an inactivated influenza vaccine.

This clonotype turned up a few times. A much larger clonotype is one base distant, so this may be a read error. The chain couples TRBV5-1 to TRBJ2-7; 7 nucleotides align to TRBD1. This CDR3 region has 13 residues. Trimming cost V 0 bases and J 5 bases; bases outside gene matches: 2. Germline V gene lookup returns CDR1 SGHRS and CDR2 YFSETQ. CDR3 in amino acids: CASSLVQGNEQYF. CDR3 bases: TGCGCCAGCAGCTTGGTACAGGGGAACGAGCAGTACTTC.

V gene TRBV6-1 combines with J gene TRBJ2-5; 7 bases match TRBD1. Germline V gene lookup returns CDR1 MNHNS and CDR2 SASEGT. The J segment lost 4 bases and the V segment lost 7 bases, leaving 9 bases of the junction unmatched. There are 14 residues in the CDR3. CDR3 loop: CASTPTGVGETQYF. DNA of the CDR3: TGTGCCAGCACGCCTACAGGGGTAGGAGAGACCCAGTACTTC.

A few counts support this clonotype. The genes are TRBV6-1 and TRBJ2-5, with 7 positions matching TRBD2. CDR3 length equals 14 residues. The V and J ends lost 6 bases and 2 bases, in that order; junction bases with no gene match: 6. The germline V gene has CDR1 MNHNS and CDR2 SASEGT. CDR3 sequence reads: CASRRTSAQETQYF. The CDR3 DNA sequence: TGTGCCAGCAGGAGAACTAGCGCACAAGAGACCCAGTACTTC.

This clonotype has a handful of counts. The DNA of the CDR3 is TGTGCCAGCAGCGTAAAGCCCGGGGGCTCTGAGACCCAGTACTTC. Its translation: CASSVKPGGSETQYF. This chain connects TRBV9 to TRBJ2-5, with D tentatively TRBD1 or TRBD2 (6 bases each). The V gene lost 1 base and the J gene lost 5 bases, with 15 bases spanning the gap. The CDR3 loop spans 15 amino acids. The V gene's germline CDR1 is SGDLS and CDR2 YYNGEE.

The rearrangement uses TRBV5-6 and TRBJ1-1, with 7 bases matching TRBD1. The CDR3 is made up of 15 amino acids. Trimming at V came to 4 bases and at J to 3 bases, leaving 9 bases not matched to a gene. CDR1 SGHDT and CDR2 YYEEEE come from the germline V gene. In DNA form, the CDR3 reads TGTGCCAGCAGCCCGCGGGGACAGAGATACACTGAAGCTTTCTTT. This codes for CASSPRGQRYTEAFF.

This clonotype was counted a few times. The chain recombines TRBV20-1 with TRBJ2-3; tentatively, D is TRBD2 (5 bases). With 0 bases removed from V and 5 bases from J, the gap between germline ends came to 12 bases. Germline V gives CDR1 DFQATT, CDR2 SNEGSKA (reference sequence). This CDR3 is built from 14 residues. The CDR3 here is CSARDQSGRDTQYF. The CDR3 DNA reads TGCAGTGCTAGAGATCAGAGCGGAAGAGATACGCAGTATTTT.

The chain recombines TRBV4-2 with TRBJ2-3; D is undetermined. Germline V gives CDR1 LGHNA, CDR2 YNFKEQ. Between the trimmed V and J ends, which lost 0 bases and 2 bases, there was a span of 6 bases. The CDR3 has 14 amino acids. The CDR3: CASSQESLTDTQYF. The CDR3 DNA reads as TGTGCCAGCAGCCAAGAATCCCTCACAGATACGCAGTATTTT.

V usage is TRBV28 and J usage is TRBJ2-3; 8 nucleotides line up with TRBD1. The trim removed 6 bases at V and 0 bases at J, leaving 5 bases unmatched. The V gene's germline CDR1 is MDHEN and CDR2 SYDVKM. The CDR3 covers 15 residues. The CDR3 DNA sequence: TGTGCCAGCAGGGGGACAGGCCGGAGCACAGATACGCAGTATTTT. Translated, it gives CASRGTGRSTDTQYF.

The chain has TRBV13 and TRBJ2-5; D may match TRBD1 or TRBD2 (6 bases each). Trimming removed 2 bases at V and 5 bases at J, with 12 bases between. This CDR3 has 14 residues. The V gene's germline CDR1 is PRHDT and CDR2 FYEKMQ (reference sequence). CDR3 nucleotide sequence: TGTGCCAGCAGCTTAAAGGGGGGCAGGGAGACCCAGTACTTC. As protein: CASSLKGGRETQYF.

This clonotype came up a few times. This sequence joins TRBV25-1 and TRBJ2-6; TRBD1 matches 7 bases. The junction had 3 bases not matched to a gene; V was cut back by 3 bases and J by 4 bases. The CDR3 is made up of 15 amino acids. Germline CDR1 MGHDK, CDR2 SYGVNS. The chain's CDR3 is CASSETGPGANVLTF. CDR3 nucleotide sequence: TGTGCCAGCAGTGAGACAGGGCCCGGGGCCAACGTCCTGACTTTC. Variable domain in full (rest from reference TRBV25-1 and TRBJ2-6): EADIYQTPRYLVIGTGKKITLECSQTMGHDKMYWYQQDPGMELHLIHYSYGVNSTEKGDLSSESTVSRIRTEHFPLTLESARPSHTSQYLCASSETGPGANVLTFGAGSRLTVL.

The V call is TRBV15, the J call TRBJ1-2; D is perhaps TRBD1 (5 bases). Germline V lookup: CDR1 LNHNV, CDR2 YYDKDF (reference sequence). V lost 0 bases and J 7 bases, leaving 12 bases between the germline ends. The CDR3 spans 14 residues. The CDR3 nucleotides are TGTGCCACCAGCAGAGATCGGAAGGGGTTTGGCTACACCTTC. This translates into CATSRDRKGFGYTF.

The chain has TRBV7-9 and TRBJ1-1; D not resolved. Germline V gene sequence: CDR1 SEHNR, CDR2 FQNEAQ (reference sequence). Trimming left V 3 bases short and J 4 bases short, with 15 bases between. The CDR3 totals 15 residues. The CDR3 DNA reads TGTGCCAGCAGCTTTCGCCAGCTGAATCCCACTGAAGCTTTCTTT. Encoded protein: CASSFRQLNPTEAFF.

This clonotype was seen at least ten times. The V gene is TRBV12-3 or TRBV12-4, the J gene TRBJ2-5; 7 bases fit TRBD2. The junction had 3 bases not matched to a gene; V was cut back by 1 base and J by 4 bases. CDR3 length: 14 residues. The CDR3 DNA sequence: TGTGCCAGCAGTTTAGATCGACTAGCAGAGACCCAGTACTTC. Encoded protein: CASSLDRLAETQYF.

This clonotype has a count of ten or more. This rearrangement joins TRBV5-5 to TRBJ2-2, with D possibly matching TRBD2 (7 bases). V lost 2 bases to trimming and J lost 3 bases, with 14 bases between them. The germline V gene has CDR1 SGHKS and CDR2 YYEKEE (reference sequence). The CDR3 loop spans 16 amino acids. CDR3 region: CASSFPGGLDTGELFF. The CDR3 DNA is TGTGCCAGCAGCTTCCCCGGGGGGCTGGACACCGGGGAGCTGTTTTTT.

This clonotype occurred many times. The chain links TRBV7-9 to TRBJ2-1; D tentatively reads TRBD1 or TRBD2 (5 bases each). The CDR3 is 12 residues long. CDR1 and CDR2 from the germline V gene are SEHNR and FQNEAQ (reference sequence). Between the trimmed V and J ends, which lost 5 bases and 6 bases, there was a span of 8 bases. CDR3 region: CASSLGANEQFF. CDR3 coding DNA: TGTGCCAGCAGCCTCGGGGCCAATGAGCAGTTCTTC.

V usage is TRBV20-1 and J usage is TRBJ2-3; tentative D call: TRBD2 (6 bases). V was clipped by 3 bases and J by 4 bases, with 14 bases between them. The CDR3 has 14 residues. CDR1 is DFQATT, CDR2 SNEGSKA, per germline (reference sequence). The CDR3 spells CSARSGSWSDTQYF. The CDR3 DNA follows: TGCAGTGCTAGGTCCGGGAGTTGGTCAGATACGCAGTATTTT.

This clonotype was seen only a few times. V gene TRBV12-3 or TRBV12-4 combines with J gene TRBJ1-1; D uncertain. Trimming removed 7 bases from V and 3 bases from J, with 12 bases in between. This CDR3 has 13 amino acids. The CDR3: CASTVQRYTEAFF. The CDR3 region has the DNA TGTGCCAGCACCGTACAGAGGTACACTGAAGCTTTCTTT.

This clonotype showed up just a few times. CDR3: CASSLPDQPQHF. CDR3 sequence (DNA): TGTGCCAGCAGCTTGCCGGATCAGCCCCAGCATTTT. This sequence joins TRBV5-6 and TRBJ1-5; no firm D call. V gave up 1 base and J gave up 5 bases, with 4 bases separating them. The CDR3 has 12 amino acids. CDR1 is SGHDT and CDR2 is YYEEEE in the germline V gene.

The chain combines TRBV20-1 with TRBJ1-1, with 8 bases identical to TRBD1. Germline-derived CDR1 and CDR2 are DFQATT and SNEGSKA (reference sequence). The CDR3 covers 14 residues. V was pared by 0 bases and J by 4 bases, with 4 bases of the junction left unmatched. As DNA, the CDR3 is TGCAGTGCTAGAGATCCTACAGGGGGCACTGAAGCTTTCTTT. Translated, it gives CSARDPTGGTEAFF.

J is TRBJ2-1 and V is TRBV20-1; 7 bases match TRBD2. CDR3 length equals 18 residues. V dropped 0 bases and J dropped 2; count of bases not matched to a gene: 13. The V gene's germline CDR1 is DFQATT and CDR2 SNEGSKA (reference sequence). CDR3 sequence: CSARDLVLAGLPYNEQFF. In nucleotides, the CDR3 is TGCAGTGCTAGAGATCTCGTGTTAGCGGGCCTTCCCTACAATGAGCAGTTCTTC.

V gene TRBV28 combines with J gene TRBJ2-1, with D perhaps matching TRBD1 or TRBD2 (5 bases each). The CDR3 sequence is 13 residues long. The germline V gene encodes CDR1 MDHEN and CDR2 SYDVKM. The ends were cut back, 3 bases at V and 11 bases at J, with 14 bases in the middle. CDR3 nucleotides: TGTGCCAGCAGTTTCAAAGAGGGGAGTAAGCAGTTCTTC. It is translated as CASSFKEGSKQFF.

V is TRBV20-1 and J is TRBJ2-3, with 10 bases matching TRBD2. The germline V gene has CDR1 DFQATT and CDR2 SNEGSKA (reference sequence). V lost 3 bases, J lost 0 bases, and 6 bases stayed unmatched. CDR3 size: 16 residues. The CDR3 DNA is TGCAGTGCTAGGATGTTAGCGGGGGGTAGCACAGATACGCAGTATTTT. The encoded protein is CSARMLAGGSTDTQYF.

This clonotype showed up many times. The chain is built from TRBV12-3 or TRBV12-4 and TRBJ1-1, with unresolved D. The CDR3 totals 13 residues. The V end lost 4 bases, the J end lost 3 bases, and 9 bases lay between the germline ends. The CDR3 coding sequence is TGTGCCAGCAGTTCCTACACGGACACTGAAGCTTTCTTT. It is translated as CASSSYTDTEAFF.

The V call is TRBV25-1, the J call TRBJ1-1; 9 bases agree with TRBD1. V trimming: 5 bases; J trimming: 7 bases; junction bases outside the gene matches: 5. The CDR3 contains 13 residues. Germline assignment: CDR1 MGHDK and CDR2 SYGVNS. CDR3 loop: CASSHGTGIEAFF. DNA of the CDR3: TGTGCCAGCAGTCACGGGACAGGGATTGAAGCTTTCTTT.

This chain links TRBV18 with TRBJ2-5, with a possible D match to TRBD1 (5 bases). Trimming pared 6 bases from V and 5 bases from J, leaving 10 bases between. Germline V lookup: CDR1 KGHSH, CDR2 LQKENI. CDR3 size: 12 residues. The CDR3 DNA reads TGTGCCAGCTCCCGTTACAGGGAGACCCAGTACTTC. Encoded protein: CASSRYRETQYF.

By frequency in the sample, this clonotype is medium-sized. As DNA, the CDR3 is TGCAGCGTTGTGATTTCGGGGCCTCGGACCCAGTACTTC. Translating it yields CSVVISGPRTQYF. V and J are TRBV29-1 and TRBJ2-5; possibly TRBD1 or TRBD2 for D (5 bases each). The CDR3 runs 13 residues. Germline-derived CDR1 and CDR2 are SQVTM and ANQGSEA. The V and J ends lost 4 bases and 7 bases respectively, with 16 bases between them.

This clonotype was counted ten times or more. V usage is TRBV20-1 and J usage is TRBJ1-4; D ambiguous. The CDR3 has 11 residues. CDR1 and CDR2 from the germline V gene are DFQATT and SNEGSKA (reference sequence). Trimming removed 3 bases from V and 4 bases from J, with 3 bases in between. CDR3 loop: CSARLNEKLFF. The CDR3 DNA is TGCAGTGCTAGGCTTAATGAAAAACTGTTTTTT.

In this sample, this clonotype turned up a few times. The gene calls are TRBV29-1 and TRBJ1-2; D remains ambiguous. The CDR3 length is 11 residues. Germline V CDR1 and CDR2: SQVTM, ANQGSEA. The V and J ends lost 3 bases and 8 bases respectively, with 10 bases between them. The CDR3 nucleotides read TGCAGCGTTGAGGACCGTGGGGGCTACACCTTC. Translation gives CSVEDRGGYTF.

In this sample, this clonotype turned up a few times. The V call is TRBV20-1, the J call TRBJ2-5, with D possibly TRBD1 on 6 matching bases. CDR3 size: 13 residues. Germline V gives CDR1 DFQATT, CDR2 SNEGSKA (reference sequence). The V and J ends lost 2 bases and 2 bases respectively, with 9 bases between them. The CDR3 coding sequence is TGCAGTGCTAGAAGGGACATACAAGAGACCCAGTACTTC. Encoded protein: CSARRDIQETQYF.

This clonotype was observed a few times. This rearrangement joins TRBV20-1 to TRBJ2-5; 7 bases line up with TRBD2. Trimming removed 5 bases from V and 1 base from J; junction bases left unmatched: 7. CDR3 length: 14 residues. Germline V gene data show CDR1 as DFQATT and CDR2 as SNEGSKA (reference sequence). CDR3 sequence reads: CSAGRTRVQETQYF. Written as DNA, the CDR3 is TGCAGTGCTGGGAGGACTAGAGTCCAAGAGACCCAGTACTTC.